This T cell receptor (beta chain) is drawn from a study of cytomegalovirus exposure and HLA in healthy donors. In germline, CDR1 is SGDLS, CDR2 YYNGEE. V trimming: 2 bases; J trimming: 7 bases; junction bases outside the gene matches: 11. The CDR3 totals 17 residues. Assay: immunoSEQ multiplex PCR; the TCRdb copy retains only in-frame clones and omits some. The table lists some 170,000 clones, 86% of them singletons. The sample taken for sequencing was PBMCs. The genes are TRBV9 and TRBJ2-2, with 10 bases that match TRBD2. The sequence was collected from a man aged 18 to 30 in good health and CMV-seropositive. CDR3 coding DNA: TGTGCCAGCAGCGTGGATAATAGCGGGGGGCTTTTCGGGGAGCTGTTTTTT. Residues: CASSVDNSGGLFGELFF.